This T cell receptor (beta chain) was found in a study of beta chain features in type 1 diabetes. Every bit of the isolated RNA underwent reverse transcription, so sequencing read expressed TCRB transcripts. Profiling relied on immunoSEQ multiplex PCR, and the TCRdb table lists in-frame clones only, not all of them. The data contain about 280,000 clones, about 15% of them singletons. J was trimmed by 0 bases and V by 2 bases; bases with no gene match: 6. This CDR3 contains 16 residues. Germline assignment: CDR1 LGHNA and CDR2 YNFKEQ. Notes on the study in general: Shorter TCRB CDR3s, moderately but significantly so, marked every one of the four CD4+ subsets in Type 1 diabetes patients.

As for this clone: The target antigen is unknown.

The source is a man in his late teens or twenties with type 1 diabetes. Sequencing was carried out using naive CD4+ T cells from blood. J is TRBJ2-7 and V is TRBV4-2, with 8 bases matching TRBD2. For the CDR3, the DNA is TGTGCCAGCAGCCAAACTAGCGGTACCAGCTCCTACGAGCAGTACTTC. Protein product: CASSQTSGTSSYEQYF.